This T cell receptor beta chain was sequenced for a study of T cell responses to AZD1222 COVID-19 vaccine. Clones were read by immunoSEQ multiplex PCR, and TCRdb kept only the in-frame ones, dropping some. The table records approximately 130,000 clones, 93% of them present only once. Here the sequenced sample was peripheral blood, taken on day 0 of AZD1222 vaccination. This clonotype originated in an adult in good health.

CDR3 DNA sequence: TGTGCCAGTAGTACCGGACGAACCGGGGAGCTGTTTTTT. This encodes CASSTGRTGELFF. The chain couples TRBV19 to TRBJ2-2, with D unresolved. V shed 4 bases and J shed 5 bases, with 8 bases lying between them. CDR1 and CDR2 from the germline V gene are LNHDA and SQIVND (reference sequence). The length of the CDR3 is 13 residues.